The 20 T cell receptor beta chains below all came from one sample that was sequenced in a study of CD8 T cells in Susac syndrome. After extraction with the RNeasy kit, roughly 0.45 to 1 ug of the RNA was reverse transcribed using random hexamers. TCRdb called the immunoSEQ multiplex PCR reads again in MiXCR, with one record for every CDR3 protein. The sample lists approximately 190,000 distinct CDR3 sequences, about 95% occurring once. The sample comprised CD4+ T cells from PBMCs. Receptor source: a human donor with multiple sclerosis.

The rearrangement links TRBV3-1 to TRBJ2-1; tentatively, D is TRBD2 (5 bases). Trimming cost V 4 bases and J 14 bases, with 18 bases left between them. This CDR3 comprises 13 residues. CDR1 LGHDT and CDR2 YNNKEL come from the germline V gene (reference sequence). CDR3 sequence reads: CASSLGELDSKFF. The CDR3 bases are TGTGCCAGCAGCCTGGGAGAGCTGGATTCTAAGTTCTTC.

The chain couples TRBV20-1 to TRBJ1-2; D is uncertain. CDR1 DFQATT and CDR2 SNEGSKA come from the germline V gene (reference sequence). CDR3 length equals 12 residues. This chain's CDR3 is CVLEGGGNGYTF. In DNA form, the CDR3 reads TGCGTGTTGGAGGGTGGAGGAAATGGCTACACCTTC.

V and J are TRBV15 and TRBJ2-6; D not certain. Germline CDR1 and CDR2: LNHNV and YYDKDF (reference sequence). The CDR3 is 15 residues long. V dropped 3 bases and J dropped 3 bases, with 9 bases sitting between them. The CDR3 loop is CATSRVGLGANVLTF. The CDR3, as DNA: TGTGCCACCAGCAGGGTAGGGCTTGGGGCCAACGTCCTGACTTTC.

The chain has TRBV7-2 and TRBJ2-3; 8 nucleotides align to TRBD1. CDR1 is SGHTA, CDR2 FQGNSA, per germline. V lost 5 bases, J lost 4 bases, and 5 bases stayed unmatched. This CDR3 is 14 amino acids long. Here the CDR3 DNA reads TGTGCCAGCAGCCGACAGGGGTGGCCAGATACGCAGTATTTT. This gives the protein CASSRQGWPDTQYF.

The rearrangement joins TRBV29-1 to TRBJ1-2; no clear D gene. CDR1 is SQVTM, CDR2 ANQGSEA, per germline. Trimming shortened V by 3 bases and J by 4 bases, and 15 bases separated the two germline ends. This CDR3 region has 14 residues. The CDR3 DNA is TGCAGCGTTGATGTAGGCGACTCGATCTATGGCTACACCTTC. Its translation: CSVDVGDSIYGYTF.

The gene calls are TRBV29-1 and TRBJ1-1; D gene ambiguous. This CDR3 has 14 residues. Per the germline V gene, CDR1 is SQVTM and CDR2 is ANQGSEA. With 1 base removed from V and 3 bases from J, the gap between germline ends came to 12 bases. The CDR3: CSVEGPIIDTEAFF. The CDR3 DNA follows: TGCAGCGTTGAAGGGCCGATCATCGACACTGAAGCTTTCTTT.

The chain joins TRBV30 to TRBJ1-1; D remains ambiguous. The germline gives CDR1 GTSNPN, CDR2 SVGIG (reference sequence). CDR3 length: 13 amino acids. V gave up 2 bases and J gave up 1 base, with 8 bases separating them. The CDR3: CAWSSVGNTEAFF. The CDR3 DNA sequence: TGTGCCTGGAGTTCGGTGGGGAACACTGAAGCTTTCTTT.

This chain links TRBV30 with TRBJ2-1; no clear D gene. The germline V gene encodes CDR1 GTSNPN and CDR2 SVGIG (reference sequence). V was pared by 0 bases and J by 12 bases, with 15 bases between. CDR3 length: 13 residues. CDR3 sequence: CAWSVRDSPRQFF. Here the CDR3 DNA reads TGTGCCTGGAGTGTACGAGACTCCCCGAGGCAGTTCTTC.

The CDR3 reads CASSQDPASYEQYF. The CDR3 bases are TGTGCCAGCAGCCAAGATCCAGCATCCTACGAGCAGTACTTC. The chain recombines TRBV3-1 with TRBJ2-7; no definite D call. Looked up from germline, CDR1 is LGHDT and CDR2 is YNNKEL (reference sequence). V lost 0 bases, J lost 1 base, and 7 bases lay in between. The CDR3 length is 14 residues.

This chain links TRBV7-9 with TRBJ2-7; no clear D. Germline CDR1 and CDR2: SEHNR and FQNEAQ (reference sequence). V dropped 3 bases and J dropped 5 bases, with 14 bases sitting between them. This CDR3 comprises 14 residues. CDR3 residues: CASSLLEKLHEQYF. CDR3 nucleotides: TGTGCCAGCAGCTTGCTGGAGAAGTTACACGAGCAGTACTTC.

The CDR3 is CAWSVGSGNTIYF. The CDR3 DNA is TGTGCCTGGAGTGTAGGGTCTGGAAACACCATATATTTT. The chain joins TRBV30 to TRBJ1-3, with unresolved D. Germline V gives CDR1 GTSNPN, CDR2 SVGIG (reference sequence). CDR3 size: 13 residues. The V end was cut by 0 bases, the J end by 1 base, with 4 bases between.

The gene calls are TRBV28 and TRBJ1-2; D uncertain. CDR1 MDHEN and CDR2 SYDVKM come from the germline V gene. Trimming stripped 2 bases from V and 11 bases from J, with 12 bases between. This CDR3 region has 12 residues. This CDR3 is CASSLAPGGYTF. DNA for the CDR3: TGTGCCAGCAGTTTAGCTCCCGGTGGATACACCTTC.

This chain uses TRBV18 with TRBJ2-7; 9 nucleotides match TRBD1. Trimming took 5 bases from V and 7 from J; bases not matched to a gene: 9. Germline loops: CDR1 KGHSH, CDR2 LQKENI. This CDR3 is 14 amino acids long. The CDR3 region is CASSTGQGTTEQYF. CDR3 coding DNA: TGTGCCAGCTCAACGGGACAGGGAACTACAGAGCAGTACTTC.

This chain joins TRBV20-1 and TRBJ2-7; the match to TRBD1 covers 7 bases. Germline lookup yields CDR1 DFQATT and CDR2 SNEGSKA (reference sequence). CDR3 size: 13 residues. The V and J ends lost 1 base and 2 bases, in that order; junction bases with no gene match: 2. The CDR3 protein is CSARADRTYEQYF. CDR3 DNA: TGCAGTGCTAGAGCGGACAGGACCTACGAGCAGTACTTC.

J is TRBJ2-7 and V is TRBV5-1; the D gene is possibly TRBD1 (6 bases). This CDR3 region has 14 residues. Germline values: CDR1 SGHRS, CDR2 YFSETQ. With 3 bases removed from V and 2 bases from J, the gap between germline ends came to 12 bases. CDR3 sequence: CASSSRDTPYEQYF. DNA for the CDR3: TGCGCCAGCAGCTCCCGGGACACCCCCTACGAGCAGTACTTC.

This chain connects TRBV20-1 to TRBJ2-2; 9 bases line up with TRBD1. In germline, CDR1 is DFQATT, CDR2 SNEGSKA (reference sequence). Trimming cost V 6 bases and J 6 bases; bases outside gene matches: 8. This CDR3 contains 14 residues. The CDR3 region has the DNA TGCAGTGCGTACAGGGGGCGAGTATCCGGGGAGCTGTTTTTT. Amino acids: CSAYRGRVSGELFF.

This chain links TRBV20-1 with TRBJ2-7; TRBD2 is a possible D gene (5 bases). Germline-derived CDR1 and CDR2 are DFQATT and SNEGSKA (reference sequence). The germline V and J ends were trimmed by 0 bases and 2 bases, with 11 bases remaining between them. This CDR3 is built from 14 residues. The CDR3 is CSARDRTDPYEQYF. In nucleotides, the CDR3 is TGCAGTGCTAGAGATAGGACTGACCCCTACGAGCAGTACTTC.

The V gene is TRBV5-6, the J gene TRBJ1-1; D is undetermined. Looked up from germline, CDR1 is SGHDT and CDR2 is YYEEEE. Between the trimmed V and J ends, which lost 2 bases and 5 bases, there was a span of 16 bases. The CDR3 covers 15 residues. This CDR3 is CASSFYGEGETEAFF. As DNA, the CDR3 is TGTGCCAGCAGCTTCTACGGGGAAGGAGAAACTGAAGCTTTCTTT.

The J gene is TRBJ1-1, the V gene TRBV12-3 or TRBV12-4; D is unresolved. Trimming took off 3 bases at V and 6 bases at J, with 11 bases between the two ends. CDR3 size: 13 residues. The CDR3 spells CASSLFSKAEAFF. The CDR3 nucleotides read TGTGCCAGCAGTTTGTTTTCCAAGGCTGAAGCTTTCTTT.

V is TRBV6-5 and J is TRBJ2-1; the D gene is possibly TRBD2 (6 bases). This CDR3 contains 13 residues. V lost 9 bases and J lost 10, with 19 bases in between. Germline V lookup: CDR1 MNHEY, CDR2 SVGAGI. CDR3 protein: CARDTPAGNEQFF. The CDR3 bases are TGTGCCAGAGACACCCCGGCGGGGAACGAGCAGTTCTTC.